The T cell receptor beta chain described here comes from a study of cytomegalovirus exposure and HLA in healthy donors. The CDR3 spans 12 residues. The V gene lost 4 bases and the J gene lost 4 bases, with 5 bases spanning the gap. Germline CDR1 and CDR2: SGHVS and FQNEAQ. This clone came up a few times. Its antigen is unidentified. In the PCR, 60 Vbeta and 13 Jbeta primers were used. Measured with immunoSEQ multiplex PCR; TCRdb has only the in-frame clones, and not every one. Found here are 160,000 or so clones, 80% of them singletons; the top ten hold roughly 9%. Study-wide points: The authors listed over 150 TCR beta chains as cytomegalovirus-associated.

Sequenced input: PBMCs. The sequence derives from a man between 18 and 35 years old in good health and CMV-seropositive. The V and J genes are TRBV7-8 and TRBJ1-3; no definite D call. CDR3: CASSSYGNTIYF. DNA for the CDR3: TGTGCCAGCAGCTCCTACGGAAACACCATATATTTT.